These 20 T cell receptor beta chains originate from one sample sequenced in a study of human T cells and chemical hapten exposure. Time point of the sample: pre-sensitization, week 0. Treatment of the sample: therapeutic diphenylcyclopropenone sensitization with weekly scalp DPC. Total RNA was isolated from whole blood that had not been fractionated. TCRdb reprocessed the RACE reads via MiXCR and lists one record per CDR3 protein. The sample has under 45,000 distinct CDR3 sequences; 10% are singletons. The source material was whole blood, sampled in connection with sensitization to the hapten diphenylcyclopropenone (DPC). All receptors derive from a man in his fifties or sixties with alopecia areata. Some clones in this sample may be carry-over from other donors' samples.

This clonotype was recorded many times. The chain employs TRBV30 and TRBJ1-5, with 7 bases aligning to TRBD1. This CDR3 comprises 13 residues. Trimming removed 5 bases from V and 3 bases from J; junction bases left unmatched: 4. Germline values: CDR1 GTSNPN, CDR2 SVGIG (reference sequence). The CDR3 DNA follows: TGTGCCTGGGGACAGGCGTTCAATCAGCCCCAGCATTTT. This translates into CAWGQAFNQPQHF. The full variable domain, completed using reference TRBV30 and TRBJ1-5, is SQTIHQWPATLVQPVGSPLSLECTVEGTSNPNLYWYRQAAGRGLQLLFYSVGIGQISSEVPQNLSASRPQDRQFILSSKKLLLSDSGFYLCAWGQAFNQPQHFGDGTRLSIL.

The chain links TRBV2 to TRBJ2-5, with TRBD2 identical over 13 bases. V gave up 6 bases and J gave up 3 bases; unmatched junction bases: 1. Germline CDR1 SNHLY, CDR2 FYNNEI. The CDR3 contains 14 residues. CDR3 in amino acids: CASSGLAGEETQYF. Written as DNA, the CDR3 is TGTGCCAGCAGCGGACTAGCGGGAGAAGAGACCCAGTACTTC.

In its sample, this clonotype was seen many times. V and J are TRBV7-2 and TRBJ2-7; TRBD2 matches 11 bases. This CDR3 contains 16 residues. The V segment lost 1 base and the J segment 9 bases; nucleotides outside the gene matches: 11. CDR1 SGHTA and CDR2 FQGNSA come from the germline V gene. The CDR3 DNA follows: TGTGCCAGCAGCTTAGACGTAGCGGGAGGGGGACTGGGGCAGTACTTC. Translated: CASSLDVAGGGLGQYF.

V gene TRBV29-1 combines with J gene TRBJ2-3, with 8 positions matching TRBD2. The CDR3 extends over 12 amino acids. Unmatched junction bases numbered 3, after V lost 6 bases and J lost 4 bases. Germline lookup yields CDR1 SQVTM and CDR2 ANQGSEA. CDR3 in amino acids: CSVGTSSDTQYF. As DNA, the CDR3 is TGCAGCGTCGGGACTAGTTCAGATACGCAGTATTTT.

J is TRBJ2-3 and V is TRBV6-5; possible D gene TRBD2, 6 bases. This CDR3 region has 14 residues. Germline values: CDR1 MNHEY, CDR2 SVGAGI. V gave up 6 bases and J gave up 6 bases, with 16 bases separating them. The CDR3 protein is CASRTRWDSDTQYF. The CDR3 nucleotides are TGTGCCAGCAGAACACGTTGGGACTCCGATACGCAGTATTTT.

The rearrangement joins TRBV24-1 to TRBJ2-7, with 11 bases identical to TRBD2. V lost 7 bases and J lost 2; bases outside the gene matches: 15. The V gene's germline CDR1 is KGHDR and CDR2 SFDVKD. The CDR3 extends over 18 amino acids. The DNA of the CDR3 is TGTGCCACCAGCGGTGACAGGAGCCCTAGCGGGGGGACCTACGAGCAGTACTTC. It encodes CATSGDRSPSGGTYEQYF.

This clonotype was counted many times. The chain combines TRBV9 with TRBJ2-7, with D perhaps TRBD2 (5 bases). Germline assignment: CDR1 SGDLS and CDR2 YYNGEE. The V end lost 0 bases, the J end lost 2 bases, and 12 bases lay between the germline ends. The length of the CDR3 is 15 residues. The CDR3 region has the DNA TGTGCCAGCAGCGTAGCAGCGGCCCTAACCTACGAGCAGTACTTC. It specifies CASSVAAALTYEQYF.

This clonotype was counted at least ten times. The rearrangement links TRBV7-3 to TRBJ1-5, with D perhaps matching TRBD1 (5 bases). The germline V gene encodes CDR1 SGHTA and CDR2 FQGTGA. This CDR3 comprises 13 residues. Trimming removed 2 bases from V and 6 bases from J, with 8 bases in between. In DNA form, the CDR3 reads TGTGCCAGCAGCTTAGGGGCGGGTCAGCCCCAGCATTTT. Amino acid sequence: CASSLGAGQPQHF.

This clonotype was seen at least ten times. The V gene is TRBV7-9, the J gene TRBJ2-7; 7 nucleotides align to TRBD1. The germline V gene has CDR1 SEHNR and CDR2 FQNEAQ (reference sequence). The V segment lost 5 bases and the J segment 6 bases; nucleotides outside the gene matches: 4. The CDR3 has 12 residues. CDR3 DNA sequence: TGTGCCAGCAGCGAGGGGGCAGGCGAGCAGTACTTC. This gives the protein CASSEGAGEQYF.

This clonotype appeared many times. The chain recombines TRBV29-1 with TRBJ2-1; 8 positions agree with TRBD2. The CDR3 runs to 13 residues. In germline, CDR1 is SQVTM, CDR2 ANQGSEA. The trim removed 3 bases at V and 8 bases at J, leaving 6 bases unmatched. DNA of the CDR3: TGCAGCGTTGAGACGGGAGGGAGGGATGAGCAGTTCTTC. As protein: CSVETGGRDEQFF.

This clonotype was counted many times. The genes are TRBV30 and TRBJ1-5, with D maybe TRBD1 (5 bases). The V end was cut by 4 bases, the J end by 0 bases, with 7 bases between. Looked up from germline, CDR1 is GTSNPN and CDR2 is SVGIG (reference sequence). The CDR3 is 13 amino acids. CDR3 loop: CAWNRYSNQPQHF. The CDR3 DNA is TGTGCCTGGAACAGGTATAGCAATCAGCCCCAGCATTTT.

This clonotype was seen many times. The chain recombines TRBV11-2 with TRBJ2-2, with D uncertain. The V gene lost 0 bases and the J gene lost 7 bases, with 6 bases spanning the gap. Looked up from germline, CDR1 is SGHAT and CDR2 is FQNNGV. The CDR3 spans 13 residues. In nucleotides, the CDR3 is TGTGCCAGCAGCTTAGAATCTAACGGGGAGCTGTTTTTT. It is translated as CASSLESNGELFF. The full variable domain, completed using reference TRBV11-2 and TRBJ2-2, is EAGVAQSPRYKIIEKRQSVAFWCNPISGHATLYWYQQILGQGPKLLIQFQNNGVVDDSQLPKDRFSAERLKGVDSTLKIQPAKLEDSAVYLCASSLESNGELFFGEGSRLTVL.

About this clonotype itself: A much larger clone differs from this one at a single base, so this may be a read error. The chain links TRBV7-3 to TRBJ2-1; D is perhaps TRBD2 (5 bases). CDR1 and CDR2 (germline): SGHTA, FQGTGA. V was clipped by 5 bases and J by 11 bases, with 13 bases between them. This CDR3 is 12 amino acids long. The CDR3 spells CASSGRSSKQFF. Written as DNA, the CDR3 is TGTGCCAGCAGCGGGAGATCTAGTAAGCAGTTCTTC.

This clonotype was observed at least ten times. The V call is TRBV20-1, the J call TRBJ2-1; the D gene is possibly TRBD1 (6 bases). V shed 0 bases and J shed 0 bases, with 9 bases lying between them. The CDR3 length is 15 residues. Germline V CDR1 and CDR2: DFQATT, SNEGSKA (reference sequence). The CDR3 here is CSARDTGFSYNEQFF. The CDR3 nucleotides read TGCAGTGCTAGAGATACAGGGTTCTCCTACAATGAGCAGTTCTTC.

This clonotype appeared a few times. The chain couples TRBV4-1 to TRBJ1-6; D is unclear. V was pared by 0 bases and J by 10 bases, with 13 bases between. The CDR3 consists of 15 residues. Per the germline V gene, CDR1 is MGHRA and CDR2 is YSYEKL. In nucleotides, the CDR3 is TGCGCCAGCAGCCAAGAACGAATAGGAGGCTCACCCCTCCACTTT. It encodes CASSQERIGGSPLHF.

V is TRBV2 and J is TRBJ2-6; 9 bases are shared with TRBD1. Germline assignment: CDR1 SNHLY and CDR2 FYNNEI. V shed 4 bases, J shed 5 bases, and the junction held 6 bases outside the gene matches. CDR3 length equals 16 residues. The CDR3 loop is CASSGGQGMRANVLTF. The DNA for the CDR3 is TGTGCCAGCAGTGGGGGACAGGGAATGAGGGCCAACGTCCTGACTTTC.

This clonotype came up a few times. V gene TRBV28 combines with J gene TRBJ2-5; D gene unclear. The CDR3 covers 14 residues. Germline CDR1 reads MDHEN; CDR2 reads SYDVKM. V lost 4 bases and J 2 bases, leaving 11 bases between the germline ends. The CDR3 is CASSSGAVQETQYF. In nucleotides, the CDR3 is TGTGCCAGCAGTTCGGGTGCCGTTCAAGAGACCCAGTACTTC.

This rearrangement joins TRBV28 to TRBJ1-6, with unresolved D. V was shortened by 7 bases and J by 4 bases, with 11 bases between the two germline ends. This CDR3 spans 14 amino acids. CDR1 MDHEN and CDR2 SYDVKM come from the germline V gene. DNA of the CDR3: TGTGCCAGCACCCTGCGCCAGTATAATTCACCCCTCCACTTT. Its translation: CASTLRQYNSPLHF.

This clonotype has more than one count but fewer than ten. The genes are TRBV6-6 and TRBJ2-7; 8 bases agree with TRBD2. The CDR3 sequence is 16 residues long. CDR1 MNHNY and CDR2 SVGAGI come from the germline V gene (reference sequence). The V gene end was trimmed by 4 bases and the J gene end by 1 base; junction bases not matched to a gene: 9. The CDR3: CASSFSSGSWSYEQYF. The DNA for the CDR3 is TGTGCCAGCAGTTTTTCCAGCGGGAGTTGGTCCTACGAGCAGTACTTC.

In its sample, this clonotype was seen many times. The chain joins TRBV7-8 to TRBJ1-5; D not certain. Germline V gene lookup returns CDR1 SGHVS and CDR2 FQNEAQ. V lost 1 base, J lost 1 base, and 8 bases lay in between. The CDR3 is made up of 15 amino acids. The CDR3 region has the DNA TGTGCCAGCAGCTTAGTTGCGGCGAGCAATCAGCCCCAGCATTTT. Translating it yields CASSLVAASNQPQHF.